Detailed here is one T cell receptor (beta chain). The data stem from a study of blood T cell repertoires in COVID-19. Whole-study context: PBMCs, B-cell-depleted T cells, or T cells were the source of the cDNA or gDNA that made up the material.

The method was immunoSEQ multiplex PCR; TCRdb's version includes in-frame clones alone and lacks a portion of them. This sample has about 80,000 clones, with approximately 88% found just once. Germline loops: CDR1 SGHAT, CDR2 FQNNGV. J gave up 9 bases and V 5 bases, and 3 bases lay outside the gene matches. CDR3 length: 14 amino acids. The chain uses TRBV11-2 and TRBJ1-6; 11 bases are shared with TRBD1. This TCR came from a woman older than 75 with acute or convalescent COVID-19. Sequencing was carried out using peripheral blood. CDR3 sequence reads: CASSGDRGISPLHF. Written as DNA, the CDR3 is TGTGCCAGCAGCGGGGACAGGGGGATTTCACCCCTCCACTTT.